Here is one T cell receptor beta chain with its context. Its antigen remains unidentified. The sample originates from a study of shared clonotypes between healthy human individuals. Whole-study results and caveats: In a handful of donors, about 5% of naive CD4 clonotypes appeared in common.

It was at deep level that the assay was run. Assay used: immunoSEQ multiplex PCR; TCRdb lists only in-frame clones, some missing. The sample includes a few million clones, approximately 90% of them seen just once. The CDR3 runs to 15 residues. Looked up from germline, CDR1 is MDHEN and CDR2 is SYDVKM. Germline trimming cut 5 bases from V and 0 bases from J; bases unmatched to any gene: 3. The V and J genes are TRBV28 and TRBJ1-4; 7 bases align to TRBD1. Sequenced input: naive CD4+ T cells sorted from blood. Subset in this sample: CD45RA+ positively selected. The TCR originated in a man in his late teens or twenties in good health. The CDR3 sequence: CASSVQGATNEKLFF. In DNA form, the CDR3 reads TGTGCCAGCAGTGTCCAGGGGGCAACTAATGAAAAACTGTTTTTT.